This T cell receptor beta chain was retrieved from a study of control samples from healthy donors and cancer patients. Note on this clone: Additional DNA sequences in this sample encode the identical CDR3.

The ends were cut back, 4 bases at V and 5 bases at J, with 8 bases in the middle. Germline assignment: CDR1 MGHRA and CDR2 YSYEKL. The CDR3 spans 12 residues. TCRdb keeps only in-frame clones here, not all; method: immunoSEQ multiplex PCR. Its table records 150,000 to 200,000 clones. The sequencing sample was made of blood. The sequence came from a woman younger than 45 in good health. The rearrangement joins TRBV4-1 to TRBJ1-1; unclear D gene. In DNA form, the CDR3 reads TGCGCCAGCAGCCGAGTAGGTACTGAAGCTTTCTTT. It is translated as CASSRVGTEAFF.